This record looks at one T cell receptor beta chain sequence and its context. Its antigen remains undetermined. Per-nucleotide qualities are absent, and no much larger clonotype sits a single base away. The Qiagen DNeasy kit was used to extract genomic DNA both from unsorted PBMCs and from the negatively selected CD4+ and CD8+ fractions. Using primers that anneal to V and J segments, immunoSEQ multiplex PCR amplified the TCR beta CDR3 regions. Amplification bias was minimized using a synthetic immune receptor repertoire, and residual bias was removed computationally after sequencing. In the paper's pipeline: Repertoire diversity was quantified as the Shannon entropy index using custom Python scripts. Unsorted, CD4+ and CD8+ repertoires were analyzed separately, except for combined analyses in which CD4+ and CD8+ sequences were merged in silico. Here the immuneACCESS table is served through TCRdb, limited to in-frame sequences with V and J called. Missing clones are a known gap in these copies; in checked studies unresolved V genes cover under half, and the rest lacks a known reason. V, J and clone size were drawn from that table, and D and trimming were deduced from the DNA. In all, the sample holds about 21,000 clones, and around 81% of those were seen once. Approximately 1.2% of the sample goes to the ten largest clones.

This sample was taken from a study of PD-1 blockade in classical Hodgkin lymphoma (TCRdb year 2020). For the study in its entirety: A peripheral blood immune signature of response to PD-1 blockade in classical Hodgkin lymphoma was defined using TCR beta sequencing and CyTOF. Paper-wide results and their limitations: Newly diagnosed patients were reported to have lower baseline TCR diversity than healthy donors, and relapsed/refractory patients were reported to have lower baseline TCR diversity still. The study covered only a single clinical trial cohort, and the causes of the repertoire differences, possibly disease activity or prior therapy, were still not defined.

What the time point label conveys for this sample: newly diagnosed, previously untreated cHL patient sample. Magnetic negative selection with a Miltenyi CD4+ T cell isolation kit was used to purify CD4+ T cells from thawed PBMCs. PBMCs from patients with newly diagnosed, previously untreated classical Hodgkin lymphoma were sequenced as a comparison group for the relapsed/refractory trial patients. Peripheral blood was collected in 8 mL Vacutainer Cell Preparation Tubes, from which PBMCs were isolated by centrifugation and then cryopreserved. Purified CD4+ and CD8+ fractions were prepared only for cases with an additional available PBMC sample. Magnetically labelled cells were depleted on LS columns in a quadroMACS separator, and the flow-through was collected as the purified fraction. Sequences SEHNR (CDR1) and FQNEAQ (CDR2) are obtained from the germline V gene (reference sequence). V lost 6 bases and J lost 0 bases; the stretch between them is 8 bases long. From cysteine to phenylalanine, the CDR3 is 13 amino acids long. The only DNA kept is the CDR3, 39 bases in frame from the first base.

The receptor's source is a human donor with classical Hodgkin lymphoma. Sequencing used CD4+ T cells from blood. The chain is assembled from TRBV7-9 and TRBJ1-1; the D gene assignment is ambiguous. The CDR3 region: CASRVRMNTEAFF. The DNA sequence is as follows: TGTGCCAGCAGGGTCCGAATGAACACTGAAGCTTTCTTT.